A single sample gave rise to the 24 T cell receptor beta chains below, sequenced in a study of blood T cell repertoires in COVID-19. The repertoire was sequenced with immunoSEQ multiplex PCR; TCRdb's copy has only in-frame clones and lacks some. The sample shows some 70,000 clones, approximately 86% of them seen only once. The sample was peripheral blood. The receptors here all came from a man aged 40-49 years with COVID-19, enrolled during active disease.

This chain connects TRBV13 to TRBJ2-7, with TRBD1 identical over 8 bases. With 5 bases clipped from V and 0 bases from J, the junction kept 6 bases outside the gene matches. The CDR3 has 15 residues. Germline-derived CDR1 and CDR2 are PRHDT and FYEKMQ (reference sequence). The CDR3 sequence is CASSPGQGPSYEQYF. The CDR3 nucleotides read TGTGCCAGCAGCCCAGGACAGGGCCCCTCCTACGAGCAGTACTTC.

The chain couples TRBV18 to TRBJ1-1; 9 bases are a match to TRBD1. Germline V CDR1 and CDR2: KGHSH, LQKENI. V trimming: 7 bases; J trimming: 1 base; junction bases outside the gene matches: 4. The CDR3 sequence is 14 residues long. CDR3 sequence: CASLTGGTNTEAFF. The CDR3 DNA sequence: TGTGCCAGCTTGACAGGGGGGACGAACACTGAAGCTTTCTTT.

J is TRBJ1-1 and V is TRBV9; TRBD1 matches 9 bases. The ends lost 4 bases at V and 2 bases at J; junction bases unmatched: 6. Germline CDR1 SGDLS, CDR2 YYNGEE. CDR3 length equals 15 residues. CDR3 amino acids: CASSLTDRGNTEAFF. The CDR3 nucleotides read TGTGCCAGCAGCCTCACGGACAGGGGCAACACTGAAGCTTTCTTT.

The V and J genes are TRBV7-9 and TRBJ2-7, with TRBD1 matching over 7 bases. Germline trimming cut 1 base from V and 1 base from J; bases unmatched to any gene: 7. The CDR3 extends over 16 amino acids. Per germline, CDR1 SEHNR and CDR2 FQNEAQ (reference sequence). As DNA, the CDR3 is TGTGCCAGCAGCTTAGGGGTCGGGACAGTTTCCTACGAGCAGTACTTC. Translating it yields CASSLGVGTVSYEQYF.

This clone was recorded a few times. V gene TRBV30 combines with J gene TRBJ1-5, with 8 bases lining up with TRBD1. V was pared by 2 bases and J by 4 bases, with 4 bases of the junction left unmatched. Germline V gives CDR1 GTSNPN, CDR2 SVGIG (reference sequence). This CDR3 spans 14 amino acids. DNA for the CDR3: TGTGCCTGGAGTCGGGGACAGGAAAATCAGCCCCAGCATTTT. As protein: CAWSRGQENQPQHF.

This clone has only one observation. This chain connects TRBV5-1 to TRBJ2-7, with 11 bases matching TRBD1. The junction had 10 bases not matched to a gene; V was cut back by 4 bases and J by 7 bases. Germline assignment: CDR1 SGHRS and CDR2 YFSETQ. This CDR3 has 15 amino acids. CDR3 DNA sequence: TGCGCCAGCAGCAGCGGACAGGGGGCAACGTGGGAGCAGTACTTC. Its protein is CASSSGQGATWEQYF.

This chain connects TRBV6-6 to TRBJ2-3, with TRBD1 identical over 7 bases. After removal of 6 bases from V and 2 bases from J, the junction contained 8 bases not matched to a gene. The V gene's germline CDR1 is MNHNY and CDR2 SVGAGI (reference sequence). The CDR3 length is 15 residues. The CDR3 loop reads CASRQGQAYTDTQYF. As DNA, the CDR3 is TGTGCCAGCAGGCAAGGACAGGCCTACACAGATACGCAGTATTTT.

This clone was counted once. One end of the junction varies from germline; a read error may be responsible. The chain is built from TRBV10-3 and TRBJ2-1; 8 positions agree with TRBD2. Per the germline V gene, CDR1 is ENHRY and CDR2 is SYGVKD. This CDR3 has 12 residues. The CDR3 bases are TGTGCCATTAGTGCGGGGGGTAATGAGCAGTTCTTC. This translates into CAISAGGNEQFF.

CDR3: CASSATTPPGREETQYF. In nucleotides, the CDR3 is TGTGCCAGCAGCGCCACTACGCCCCCTGGTAGAGAAGAGACCCAGTACTTC. The chain has TRBV7-9 and TRBJ2-5, with D hard to call. The CDR3 covers 17 residues. Germline CDR1 is SEHNR and CDR2 is FQNEAQ (reference sequence). With 5 bases removed from V and 3 bases from J, the gap between germline ends came to 22 bases.

The J gene is TRBJ2-2, the V gene TRBV7-3; 8 bases line up with TRBD1. Germline CDR1 is SGHTA and CDR2 is FQGTGA. Unmatched junction bases numbered 12, after V lost 5 bases and J lost 1 base. CDR3 length equals 18 residues. CDR3 DNA sequence: TGTGCCAGCAGCCCTAATGGAAGACAGGGGATGAACACCGGGGAGCTGTTTTTT. Protein product: CASSPNGRQGMNTGELFF.

The gene calls are TRBV12-5 and TRBJ1-4, with D possibly being TRBD1 (6 bases). Trimming cost V 5 bases and J 4 bases, with 14 bases left between them. Germline lookup yields CDR1 LGHNT and CDR2 FRNRAP. CDR3 length: 15 residues. CDR3 protein: CASGTGGAGNEKLFF. The CDR3, as DNA: TGTGCTAGTGGTACGGGGGGGGCCGGTAATGAAAAACTGTTTTTT. Full variable domain (rest looked up from reference TRBV12-5 and TRBJ1-4): DARVTQTPRHKVTEMGQEVTMRCQPILGHNTVFWYRQTMMQGLELLAYFRNRAPLDDSGMPKDRFSAEMPDATLATLKIQPSEPRDSAVYFCASGTGGAGNEKLFFGSGTQLSVL.

The chain's CDR3 is CASSGQSGEKLFF. The CDR3 DNA follows: TGTGCCAGCAGCGGACAGTCAGGAGAAAAACTGTTTTTT. V and J are TRBV5-5 and TRBJ1-4; a weak D match, TRBD1 (6 bases). The CDR3 is 13 amino acids. V was pared by 4 bases and J by 8 bases, with 12 bases between. Germline V gives CDR1 SGHKS, CDR2 YYEKEE (reference sequence).

The gene calls are TRBV6-5 and TRBJ2-1; TRBD2 agrees at 13 bases. This CDR3 spans 13 amino acids. Germline assignment: CDR1 MNHEY and CDR2 SVGAGI. After removal of 6 bases from V and 13 bases from J, the junction contained 6 bases not matched to a gene. Here the CDR3 reads CASRLAGGRVQFF. CDR3 DNA sequence: TGTGCCAGCAGACTAGCGGGGGGGCGGGTCCAGTTCTTC.

This clone was observed a few times. This chain uses TRBV6-1 with TRBJ1-5; D uncertain. Trimming took 1 base from V and 3 from J, leaving 10 bases between them. CDR3 length equals 15 residues. Germline V CDR1 and CDR2: MNHNS, SASEGT. As DNA, the CDR3 is TGTGCCAGCAGTGAAGGGAAGAGGGTCAATCAGCCCCAGCATTTT. Protein: CASSEGKRVNQPQHF.

This clone was observed once. The rearrangement links TRBV3-1 (or the pseudogene TRBV3-2) to TRBJ2-2; 10 nucleotides align to TRBD1. The CDR3 totals 15 residues. Germline V gene data show CDR1 as LGHDT and CDR2 as YNNKEL (reference sequence). V lost 4 bases to trimming and J lost 4 bases; unmatched junction nucleotides: 3. The CDR3 sequence: CASSLGQGGTGELFF. The DNA for the CDR3 is TGTGCCAGCAGCCTCGGACAGGGGGGCACCGGGGAGCTGTTTTTT.

The chain carries TRBV6-5 and TRBJ1-5; TRBD1 aligns across 7 bases. Germline trimming cut 5 bases from V and 3 bases from J; bases unmatched to any gene: 10. The germline CDR1 and CDR2 sequences are MNHEY and SVGAGI. This CDR3 is built from 16 residues. The CDR3 loop is CASSNWDSLPNQPQHF. The CDR3 region has the DNA TGTGCCAGCAGTAACTGGGACAGCCTCCCCAATCAGCCCCAGCATTTT.

The gene calls are TRBV29-1 and TRBJ2-3, with 10 bases that match TRBD1. The CDR3 totals 14 residues. V lost 7 bases, J lost 0 bases, and 4 bases stayed unmatched. CDR1 SQVTM and CDR2 ANQGSEA come from the germline V gene. The CDR3 spells CSGGDRGSTDTQYF. CDR3 in DNA: TGCAGCGGGGGGGACAGGGGTAGCACAGATACGCAGTATTTT.

This clone was counted once. The rearrangement uses TRBV20-1 and TRBJ2-4; 10 positions agree with TRBD2. The CDR3 totals 16 residues. From germline, CDR1 is DFQATT and CDR2 SNEGSKA (reference sequence). Losses at the gene ends were 3 bases for V and 6 bases for J; bases not matched to a gene: 11. The CDR3 nucleotides read TGCAGTGCTAGTAGATTAGCGGGGGGCTTATTAAACATTCAGTACTTC. This gives the protein CSASRLAGGLLNIQYF.

This clone was counted a few times. The V gene is TRBV21-1, the J gene TRBJ1-5. TRBV21-1 is a pseudogene. The CDR3 is 15 amino acids. CDR3 bases: TGTGCCAGCAGCAAAAGTCGGGATAGCAATCAGCCCCAGCATTTT. Protein product: CASSKSRDSNQPQHF.

The chain joins TRBV4-1 to TRBJ1-1; D unclear. The V end lost 0 bases, the J end lost 6 bases, and 14 bases lay between the germline ends. The CDR3 contains 15 residues. Germline-derived CDR1 and CDR2 are MGHRA and YSYEKL. CDR3 in DNA: TGCGCCAGCAGCCAAGATCCCACCGGGAGGGCTGAAGCTTTCTTT. Amino acid sequence: CASSQDPTGRAEAFF.

V gene TRBV25-1 combines with J gene TRBJ1-4, with TRBD1 matching over 7 bases. V lost 7 bases to trimming and J lost 4 bases; unmatched junction nucleotides: 0. The CDR3 totals 12 residues. CDR1 and CDR2 from the germline V gene are MGHDK and SYGVNS. CDR3 DNA: TGTGCCAGCAACAGGGGTAATGAAAAACTGTTTTTT. Translation: CASNRGNEKLFF.

V and J are TRBV27 and TRBJ2-2; TRBD2 matches at 16 bases. J gave up 8 bases and V 6 bases, and 6 bases lay outside the gene matches. This CDR3 contains 16 residues. Per the germline V gene, CDR1 is MNHEY and CDR2 is SMNVEV (reference sequence). The CDR3 loop is CASRKGLAGGPGELFF. The CDR3 coding sequence is TGTGCCAGCAGAAAGGGACTAGCGGGGGGGCCTGGGGAGCTGTTTTTT.

The genes are TRBV10-1 and TRBJ2-7; 7 bases match TRBD2. The CDR3 is 13 amino acids. Germline assignment: CDR1 WNHNN and CDR2 SYGVQD (reference sequence). J lost 3 bases, V lost 2 bases, and 1 base had no gene match. CDR3 DNA: TGCGCCAGCAGTGAGCAGCGGGACTACGAGCAGTACTTC. Translating it yields CASSEQRDYEQYF.

The CDR3: CASRSSISSYEQYF. Written as DNA, the CDR3 is TGTGCCAGCAGATCTTCAATTAGCTCCTACGAGCAGTACTTC. The V call is TRBV28, the J call TRBJ2-7; D remains ambiguous. Germline CDR1 and CDR2: MDHEN and SYDVKM. The CDR3 length is 14 residues. Trimming left V 6 bases short and J 0 bases short, with 12 bases between.